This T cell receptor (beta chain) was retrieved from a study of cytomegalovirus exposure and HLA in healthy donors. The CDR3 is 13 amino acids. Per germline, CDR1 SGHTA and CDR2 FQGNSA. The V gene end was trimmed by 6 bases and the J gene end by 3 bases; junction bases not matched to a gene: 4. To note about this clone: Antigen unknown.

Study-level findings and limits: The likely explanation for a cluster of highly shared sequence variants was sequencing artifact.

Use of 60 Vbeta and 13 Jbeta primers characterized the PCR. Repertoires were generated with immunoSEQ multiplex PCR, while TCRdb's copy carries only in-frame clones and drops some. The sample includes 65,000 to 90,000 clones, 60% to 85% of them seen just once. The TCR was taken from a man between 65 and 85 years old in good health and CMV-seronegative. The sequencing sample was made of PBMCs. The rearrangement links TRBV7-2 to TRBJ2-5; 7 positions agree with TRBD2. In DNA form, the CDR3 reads TGTGCCAGCAGACTACTAGCGAAAGAGACCCAGTACTTC. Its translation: CASRLLAKETQYF.